The 7 T cell receptor beta chains listed next were all sequenced from one sample in a study of blood T cell repertoires in COVID-19. Method: immunoSEQ multiplex PCR; TCRdb's copy keeps in-frame clones and lacks some. Counted here are about 220,000 clones, over 80% occurring once; the ten biggest clones make up 2% to 3%. The sample comprised PBMCs or T cells enriched from blood (not recorded which). Source of these receptors: a woman in her 30s with acute COVID-19.

The chain uses TRBV9 and TRBJ1-6; D remains unclear. Trimming pared 2 bases from V and 7 bases from J, leaving 19 bases between. This CDR3 region has 17 residues. CDR1 and CDR2 (germline): SGDLS, YYNGEE. This CDR3 reads CASSVTEANHLNSPLHF. DNA for the CDR3: TGTGCCAGCAGCGTGACGGAGGCAAATCATCTAAATTCACCCCTCCACTTT.

This chain joins TRBV5-1 and TRBJ2-7; TRBD2 matches at 8 bases. This CDR3 region has 14 residues. From germline, CDR1 is SGHRS and CDR2 YFSETQ. The V gene end was trimmed by 4 bases and the J gene end by 6 bases; junction bases not matched to a gene: 9. CDR3 loop: CASSGAGGEAEQYF. The DNA for the CDR3 is TGCGCCAGCAGCGGGGCCGGGGGGGAGGCCGAGCAGTACTTC.

The V call is TRBV7-2, the J call TRBJ2-1; the D gene is possibly TRBD2 (6 bases). The length of the CDR3 is 15 residues. From germline, CDR1 is SGHTA and CDR2 FQGNSA. V was cut by 1 base and J by 2 bases, with 9 bases left in between. CDR3 DNA: TGTGCCAGCAGCTTAGGTAGCGGTACCTACAATGAGCAGTTCTTC. Its translation is CASSLGSGTYNEQFF.

The gene calls are TRBV25-1 and TRBJ1-4; D is ambiguous. The CDR3 has 16 amino acids. V lost 1 base, J lost 0 bases, and 9 bases lay in between. The V gene's germline CDR1 is MGHDK and CDR2 SYGVNS. The CDR3 nucleotides read TGTGCCAGCAGTGAATTGGGCTTTGCAACTAATGAAAAACTGTTTTTT. It yields the protein CASSELGFATNEKLFF.

This rearrangement joins TRBV3-1 (or the pseudogene TRBV3-2) to TRBJ1-2; 7 nucleotides align to TRBD1. The length of the CDR3 is 14 residues. Germline V gene data show CDR1 as LGHDT and CDR2 as YNNKEL (reference sequence). Trimming took 1 base from V and 7 from J; bases not matched to a gene: 6. The CDR3 loop is CASSQGPTGPGYTF. The CDR3 DNA follows: TGTGCCAGCAGCCAAGGTCCGACAGGGCCTGGCTACACCTTC.

The chain recombines TRBV19 with TRBJ2-6, with a possible D match to TRBD1 (6 bases). V shed 8 bases and J shed 0 bases, with 17 bases lying between them. The length of the CDR3 is 17 residues. Germline-derived CDR1 and CDR2 are LNHDA and SQIVND (reference sequence). The CDR3 sequence is CASSFPGHNSGANVLTF. Here the CDR3 DNA reads TGTGCCAGTTCCTTTCCGGGACATAACTCTGGGGCCAACGTCCTGACTTTC.

The V call is TRBV6-5, the J call TRBJ2-7; perhaps TRBD1 as D (6 bases). This CDR3 spans 14 amino acids. The germline V and J ends were trimmed by 5 bases and 10 bases, with 21 bases remaining between them. Per germline, CDR1 MNHEY and CDR2 SVGAGI. The CDR3 reads CASSPLDSELKQYF. The DNA of the CDR3 is TGTGCCAGCAGTCCCCTGGACAGCGAGTTGAAACAGTACTTC.